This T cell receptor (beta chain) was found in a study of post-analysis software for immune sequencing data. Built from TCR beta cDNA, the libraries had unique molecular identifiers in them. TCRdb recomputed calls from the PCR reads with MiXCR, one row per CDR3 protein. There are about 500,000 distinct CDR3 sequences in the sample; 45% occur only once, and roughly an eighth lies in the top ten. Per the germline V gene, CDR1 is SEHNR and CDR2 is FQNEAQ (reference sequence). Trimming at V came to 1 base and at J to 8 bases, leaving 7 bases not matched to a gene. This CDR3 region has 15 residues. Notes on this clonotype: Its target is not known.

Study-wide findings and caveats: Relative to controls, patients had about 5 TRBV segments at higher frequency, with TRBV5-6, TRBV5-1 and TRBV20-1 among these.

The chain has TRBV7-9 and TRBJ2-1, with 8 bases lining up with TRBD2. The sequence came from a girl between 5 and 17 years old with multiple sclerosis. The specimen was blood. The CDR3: CASSLDTGGPDEQFF. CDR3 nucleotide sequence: TGTGCCAGCAGCTTAGATACGGGAGGGCCCGATGAGCAGTTCTTC.